The rows below give T cell receptor beta chains drawn from one sample of a study of metastatic and nonmetastatic thyroid tumors. TCRdb recomputed clones from the PCR reads via MiXCR. The sample includes about 6,400 clones, approximately 34% of them seen just once. The material sequenced was tumor tissue. These receptors all stem from a female donor with papillary thyroid cancer or a benign thyroid nodule (not recorded which). Some clones in this sample may be carry-over from other donors' samples. Each CDR3 is given with its conserved first and last residue. The order of the fields is J gene, D gene, clone size, CDR3 length, V gene, CDR3 protein, CDR3 DNA. The D gene is left open where the match is weak. A row's size may be missing; if present it is once, few, many or a size class.

TRBJ2-7,TRBD1,few,12,TRBV6-1,CASGQGYYEQYF,TGTGCCAGCGGACAGGGATACTACGAGCAGTACTTC
TRBJ2-3,NA,medium-sized,14,TRBV15,CATSRDLWTGTQYF,TGTGCCACCAGCAGAGATTTGTGGACCGGTACGCAGTATTTT
TRBJ2-3,NA,medium-sized,16,TRBV6-5,CASSYSYLPPGDTQYF,TGTGCCAGCAGTTACTCTTACCTGCCCCCCGGGGATACGCAGTATTTT
TRBJ2-3,NA,NA,16,TRBV24-1,CTTSYPRRESTDTQYF,TGTACCACCAGCTACCCTAGACGGGAAAGCACAGATACGCAGTATTTT
TRBJ1-6,NA,NA,15,TRBV7-2,CASSLGQGYNSPLHF,TGTGCCAGCAGCTTAGGGCAGGGCTATAATTCACCCCTCCACTTT
TRBJ1-2,NA,NA,14,TRBV5-1,CASSLAEGYGGYTF,TGCGCCAGCAGCTTGGCCGAGGGTTATGGGGGCTACACCTTC
TRBJ2-1,NA,medium-sized,18,TRBV6-2/TRBV6-3,CASSYYAPIRTTYNEQFF,TGTGCCAGCAGTTACTACGCCCCTATTCGGACTACTTACAATGAGCAGTTCTTC
TRBJ2-2,TRBD1,few,16,TRBV6-1,CASSKDRGRGTGELFF,TGTGCCAGCAGTAAAGACAGGGGGCGCGGAACCGGGGAGCTGTTTTTT
TRBJ2-7,NA,few,16,TRBV27,CVSTPGPLWLFYEQYF,TGTGTCAGCACCCCCGGCCCTCTGTGGCTCTTCTACGAGCAGTACTTC
TRBJ2-2,TRBD1,large,15,TRBV11-1,CASGPGQGDTGELFF,TGTGCCAGCGGTCCGGGACAGGGGGACACCGGGGAGCTGTTTTTT
TRBJ2-7,TRBD2,few,17,TRBV6-2/TRBV6-3,CASSYASYSGSSLEQYF,TGTGCCAGCAGTTACGCAAGTTATAGCGGGAGCTCCCTCGAGCAGTACTTC
TRBJ2-2,TRBD2,NA,16,TRBV19,CASIVFTSGNSGELFF,TGTGCCAGTATAGTTTTTACTAGCGGGAATTCCGGGGAGCTGTTTTTT
TRBJ1-4,NA,NA,14,TRBV5-1,CASSPRSTNEKLFF,TGCGCCAGCAGCCCCAGGTCAACTAATGAAAAACTGTTTTTT
TRBJ2-7,NA,medium-sized,16,TRBV4-2,CASSPVGGMASYEQYF,TGTGCCAGCAGCCCCGTAGGGGGGATGGCTTCCTACGAGCAGTACTTC
TRBJ1-4,NA,many,15,TRBV15,CATSRDQTGKEKLFF,TGTGCCACCAGCAGAGATCAAACAGGAAAAGAAAAACTGTTTTTT
TRBJ2-7,NA,NA,19,TRBV6-2/TRBV6-3,CASSYSSYLVRGEFYEQYF,TGTGCCAGCAGTTACAGCTCTTACTTAGTAAGGGGAGAGTTCTACGAGCAGTACTTC
TRBJ1-1,TRBD1,NA,16,TRBV28,CASSFWTGAMNTEAFF,TGTGCCAGCAGTTTCTGGACAGGGGCGATGAACACTGAAGCTTTCTTT
TRBJ2-5,TRBD2,few,14,TRBV20-1,CSANGGTTQETQYF,TGCAGTGCTAATGGGGGGACTACTCAAGAGACCCAGTACTTC
TRBJ2-1,TRBD2,NA,17,TRBV20-1,CSAEGATSGSSYNEQFF,TGCAGTGCTGAGGGTGCGACTAGCGGGAGCTCCTACAATGAGCAGTTCTTC
TRBJ1-2,NA,medium-sized,13,TRBV25-1,CASSENRQVGYTF,TGTGCCAGCAGTGAAAATCGGCAGGTTGGCTACACCTTC
TRBJ2-1,NA,few,15,TRBV12-3/TRBV12-4,CASSPYAGRHNEQFF,TGTGCCAGCAGTCCCTATGCGGGTCGACACAATGAGCAGTTCTTC
TRBJ2-6,TRBD2,NA,17,TRBV5-1,CASSLDGGASGANVLTF,TGCGCCAGCAGCTTGGACGGGGGGGCCTCTGGGGCCAACGTCCTGACTTTC
TRBJ2-1,NA,NA,15,TRBV27,CASSLGAGAEREQFF,TGTGCCAGCAGTCTCGGGGCGGGGGCGGAACGTGAGCAGTTCTTC
TRBJ2-1,TRBD2,medium-sized,18,TRBV19,CATAGRDYEGNTWNEQFF,TGTGCCACCGCTGGCCGGGACTACGAAGGCAATACGTGGAATGAGCAGTTCTTC
TRBJ2-7,TRBD2,NA,12,TRBV29-1,CSVDTSGYEQYF,TGCAGCGTTGATACTAGCGGTTACGAGCAGTACTTC
TRBJ2-1,NA,few,12,TRBV28,CASSTQPGEQFF,TGTGCCAGCAGCACGCAGCCGGGGGAGCAGTTCTTC
TRBJ1-2,NA,NA,13,TRBV7-2,CASSLGPGNGYTF,TGTGCCAGCAGCTTAGGGCCAGGCAATGGCTACACCTTC
TRBJ2-1,TRBD1,many,15,TRBV24-1,CATSDFGQGDDEQFF,TGTGCCACCAGTGATTTCGGACAGGGGGATGATGAGCAGTTCTTC
TRBJ2-5,NA,NA,14,TRBV6-1,CASRRVTLGETQYF,TGTGCCAGCAGGAGGGTTACTCTAGGAGAGACCCAGTACTTC
TRBJ1-1,TRBD1,NA,15,TRBV19,CASTFLRQGNTEAFF,TGTGCCAGTACCTTCCTCAGACAGGGGAACACTGAAGCTTTCTTT
TRBJ1-1,NA,NA,14,TRBV7-3,CASSFGHQNTEAFF,TGTGCCAGCAGCTTTGGACACCAGAACACTGAAGCTTTCTTT
TRBJ1-3,NA,NA,13,TRBV6-1,CATRASSGNTIYF,TGTGCCACCCGCGCTAGCTCTGGAAACACCATATATTTT
TRBJ1-1,TRBD1,few,14,TRBV20-1,CSALTGGAGTEAFF,TGCAGTGCCCTGACAGGGGGCGCAGGGACTGAAGCTTTCTTT
TRBJ2-5,NA,many,13,TRBV7-6,CASSLGRQETQYF,TGTGCCAGCAGCTTAGGGAGACAAGAGACCCAGTACTTC
TRBJ2-1,TRBD2,NA,15,TRBV12-3/TRBV12-4,CASSLGHGLLAAQFF,TGTGCCAGCAGCCTAGGACATGGGCTACTAGCGGCGCAGTTCTTC
TRBJ1-5,TRBD1,NA,15,TRBV4-1,CASSQATGSNQRQHF,TGCGCCAGCAGCCAGGCGACAGGGTCTAATCAGCGCCAGCATTTT
TRBJ1-2,NA,NA,13,TRBV30,CAWGVTANYGYTF,TGTGCCTGGGGGGTTACAGCTAACTATGGCTACACCTTC
TRBJ1-2,NA,NA,14,TRBV5-1,CASSADSVTYGYTF,TGCGCCAGCAGCGCAGACAGCGTAACCTATGGCTACACCTTC
TRBJ2-7,TRBD2,few,15,TRBV28,CASSLGSGGAYEQYF,TGTGCCAGCAGTTTGGGTAGCGGGGGGGCCTACGAGCAGTACTTC
TRBJ1-5,NA,once,17,TRBV19,CASSIPGQKYSNQPQHF,TGTGCCAGTAGTATCCCTGGACAGAAGTATAGCAATCAGCCCCAGCATTTT
TRBJ1-5,NA,NA,14,TRBV20-1,CSARRDWGNQPQHF,TGCAGTGCTAGAAGGGACTGGGGAAATCAGCCCCAGCATTTT
TRBJ2-5,NA,NA,15,TRBV7-9,CASSFWGLGQETQYF,TGTGCCAGCAGCTTCTGGGGTTTGGGACAAGAGACCCAGTACTTC
TRBJ2-3,NA,NA,14,TRBV9,CASSVAGFTDTQYF,TGTGCCAGTAGCGTAGCCGGGTTCACAGATACGCAGTATTTT
TRBJ2-7,NA,NA,14,TRBV27,CASSRRDGTEEQYF,TGTGCCAGCAGTCGAAGGGACGGGACGGAGGAGCAGTACTTC
TRBJ2-1,NA,NA,15,TRBV12-3/TRBV12-4,CASSLYSEPYNEQFF,TGTGCCAGCAGTTTATATAGCGAACCATACAATGAGCAGTTCTTC